Presented here are 19 T cell receptor beta chains from one specimen sequenced in a study of OX40 agonist ivuxolimab in advanced cancers. Sequencing was performed with immunoSEQ multiplex PCR; in TCRdb, only in-frame clones are kept and a portion is missing. The sample shows over 150,000 clones, 94% of them seen only once. Specimen: CD4+ or CD8+ T cells sorted from blood, collected in a trial of the OX40 agonist ivuxolimab. Receptors originate from an adult with an advanced solid tumor such as melanoma, head and neck, liver or kidney cancer.

The chain recombines TRBV5-5 with TRBJ2-1; D is uncertain. This CDR3 contains 12 residues. V was clipped by 5 bases and J by 8 bases, with 11 bases between them. Germline CDR1 and CDR2: SGHKS and YYEKEE (reference sequence). CDR3 in amino acids: CASSPDIDEQFF. The CDR3 DNA reads TGTGCCAGCAGTCCTGATATAGATGAGCAGTTCTTC.

The J gene is TRBJ1-1, the V gene TRBV10-1, with 8 bases aligning to TRBD1. Germline V gene lookup returns CDR1 WNHNN and CDR2 SYGVQD (reference sequence). The trim removed 5 bases at V and 0 bases at J, leaving 2 bases unmatched. This CDR3 spans 14 amino acids. CDR3 coding DNA: TGCGCCAGCAGTACAGGGGGGATGAACACTGAAGCTTTCTTT. Protein product: CASSTGGMNTEAFF.

The CDR3 reads CASLPGQGFSGANVLTF. The CDR3, as DNA: TGTGCCAGCCTACCGGGACAGGGGTTCTCTGGGGCCAACGTCCTGACTTTC. The rearrangement uses TRBV19 and TRBJ2-6; TRBD1 matches at 10 bases. The CDR3 has 17 residues. V lost 9 bases, J lost 0 bases, and 8 bases stayed unmatched. Per the germline V gene, CDR1 is LNHDA and CDR2 is SQIVND (reference sequence).

The J gene is TRBJ2-3, the V gene TRBV7-2, with D tentatively TRBD2 (5 bases). The CDR3 covers 14 residues. In germline, CDR1 is SGHTA, CDR2 FQGNSA. V shed 5 bases and J shed 1 base, with 10 bases lying between them. In DNA, the CDR3 is TGTGCCAGCAGCGTAGGACTGGGCACAGATACGCAGTATTTT. Encoded protein: CASSVGLGTDTQYF.

The chain combines TRBV6-6 with TRBJ1-2; D uncertain. The V and J ends lost 2 bases and 2 bases respectively, with 12 bases between them. The CDR3 spans 15 residues. CDR1 and CDR2 (germline): MNHNY, SVGAGI (reference sequence). DNA of the CDR3: TGTGCCAGCAGTTACATGTGGGCGGGGAACTATGGCTACACCTTC. Amino acids: CASSYMWAGNYGYTF.

The chain couples TRBV6-5 to TRBJ1-2; no clear D gene. This CDR3 has 12 amino acids. Trimming took 6 bases from V and 5 from J, leaving 10 bases between them. Germline CDR1 is MNHEY and CDR2 is SVGAGI. CDR3 sequence: CASRPQRYGYTF. The DNA of the CDR3 is TGTGCCAGCAGACCCCAGAGATATGGCTACACCTTC.

This clone appeared a single time. The V gene is TRBV18, the J gene TRBJ1-2; a possible D gene is TRBD1 (5 bases). Trimming stripped 6 bases from V and 4 bases from J, with 12 bases between. Germline CDR1 and CDR2: KGHSH and LQKENI. The CDR3 covers 13 residues. CDR3 residues: CASSPDSTYGYTF. The CDR3 DNA sequence: TGTGCCAGCTCTCCTGACAGCACCTATGGCTACACCTTC.

The chain combines TRBV7-9 with TRBJ2-2, with D perhaps TRBD1 or TRBD2 (5 bases each). Germline V CDR1 and CDR2: SEHNR, FQNEAQ (reference sequence). CDR3 length equals 16 residues. Trimming cost V 4 bases and J 5 bases, with 17 bases left between them. The chain's CDR3 is CASSSRGGKRTGELFF. Written as DNA, the CDR3 is TGTGCCAGCAGCTCCCGGGGCGGAAAACGGACCGGGGAGCTGTTTTTT.

This clone appeared a single time. The chain has TRBV20-1 and TRBJ2-7; D is undetermined. Trimming took 3 bases from V and 5 from J, leaving 5 bases between them. The CDR3 covers 10 residues. Per germline, CDR1 DFQATT and CDR2 SNEGSKA (reference sequence). The CDR3 here is CSASKDEQYF. For the CDR3, the DNA is TGCAGTGCTAGCAAGGACGAGCAGTACTTC.

The chain employs TRBV18 and TRBJ1-1; TRBD1 aligns across 7 bases. V lost 5 bases and J lost 1; bases outside the gene matches: 7. Germline CDR1 and CDR2: KGHSH and LQKENI. The CDR3 covers 15 residues. CDR3 in amino acids: CASSGQGDGNTEAFF. The CDR3 DNA reads TGTGCCAGCTCAGGCCAGGGGGACGGGAACACTGAAGCTTTCTTT.

The chain carries TRBV18 and TRBJ1-1, with 9 bases matching TRBD1. CDR1 KGHSH and CDR2 LQKENI come from the germline V gene. Trimming cost V 3 bases and J 7 bases; bases outside gene matches: 3. The CDR3 length is 13 residues. CDR3 sequence reads: CASSPGQGGEAFF. The CDR3 DNA reads TGTGCCAGCTCACCGGGACAGGGTGGTGAAGCTTTCTTT. The variable domain in full, with the rest retrieved from reference TRBV18 and TRBJ1-1, is NAGVMQNPRHLVRRRGQEARLRCSPMKGHSHVYWYRQLPEEGLKFMVYLQKENIIDESGMPKERFSAEFPKEGPSILRIQQVVRGDSAAYFCASSPGQGGEAFFGQGTRLTVV.

This sequence joins TRBV11-1 and TRBJ2-6; D possibly corresponds to TRBD1 (5 bases). Germline CDR1 reads SGHAT; CDR2 reads FQDESV (reference sequence). Trimming took 5 bases from V and 1 from J, leaving 12 bases between them. CDR3 size: 16 residues. The CDR3 loop reads CASSHTGKSGANVLTF. The DNA of the CDR3 is TGTGCCAGCAGCCACACAGGAAAGTCTGGGGCCAACGTCCTGACTTTC. Filled out from reference TRBV11-1 and TRBJ2-6, the complete variable domain reads EAEVAQSPRYKITEKSQAVAFWCDPISGHATLYWYRQILGQGPELLVQFQDESVVDDSQLPKDRFSAERLKGVDSTLKIQPAELGDSAMYLCASSHTGKSGANVLTFGAGSRLTVL.

V is TRBV29-1 and J is TRBJ1-2, with TRBD1 matching 11 bases. Germline V CDR1 and CDR2: SQVTM, ANQGSEA. Germline trimming cut 2 bases from V and 6 bases from J; bases unmatched to any gene: 14. The length of the CDR3 is 17 residues. The CDR3 nucleotides read TGCAGCGTTGAACCAAGAGTGAGGACAGGGGGCTCAAATGGCTACACCTTC. Its translation is CSVEPRVRTGGSNGYTF.

The chain employs TRBV14 and TRBJ2-3; TRBD1 might be the D (6 bases). CDR3 size: 17 residues. CDR1 is SGHDN and CDR2 is FVKESK in the germline V gene. V lost 0 bases, J lost 4 bases, and 17 bases lay in between. CDR3: CASSQENYRATADTQYF. In DNA, the CDR3 is TGTGCCAGCAGCCAAGAGAACTACAGGGCCACGGCAGATACGCAGTATTTT. Full variable domain (rest looked up from reference TRBV14 and TRBJ2-3): EAGVTQFPSHSVIEKGQTVTLRCDPISGHDNLYWYRRVMGKEIKFLLHFVKESKQDESGMPNNRFLAERTGGTYSTLKVQPAELEDSGVYFCASSQENYRATADTQYFGPGTRLTVL.

The genes are TRBV5-1 and TRBJ1-2, with a tentative D call TRBD1 (6 bases). There are 16 residues in the CDR3. Germline V gives CDR1 SGHRS, CDR2 YFSETQ. V was trimmed by 0 bases and J by 0 bases, leaving 12 bases between them. CDR3: CASSLGGPGANYGYTF. In DNA, the CDR3 is TGCGCCAGCAGCTTGGGAGGCCCAGGGGCTAACTATGGCTACACCTTC.

The chain links TRBV6-6 to TRBJ2-1; no definite D call. CDR1 MNHNY and CDR2 SVGAGI come from the germline V gene (reference sequence). V lost 2 bases and J 7 bases, leaving 3 bases between the germline ends. CDR3 length equals 11 residues. The CDR3 sequence: CASSYQNEQFF. For the CDR3, the DNA is TGTGCCAGCAGTTACCAGAATGAGCAGTTCTTC.

This clone showed up just once. The chain combines TRBV18 with TRBJ1-1; D remains ambiguous. The V end lost 6 bases, the J end lost 10 bases, and 15 bases lay between the germline ends. Germline values: CDR1 KGHSH, CDR2 LQKENI. The CDR3 length is 12 residues. In DNA form, the CDR3 reads TGTGCCAGCTCGCCCGGGGAATCGGGAGCTTTCTTT. It yields the protein CASSPGESGAFF.

DNA for the CDR3: TGTGCCAGCAGTGCGGGGGGGCCGGGGGGCAATCAGCCCCAGCATTTT. Protein sequence: CASSAGGPGGNQPQHF. This chain links TRBV2 with TRBJ1-5, with TRBD1 as a possible D gene (6 bases). The CDR3 spans 16 residues. The germline CDR1 and CDR2 sequences are SNHLY and FYNNEI. Trimming took off 4 bases at V and 2 bases at J, with 15 bases between the two ends.

This clone has only one observation. The same CDR3 arises from other DNA sequences in this sample as well. The V call is TRBV6-5, the J call TRBJ2-7; perhaps D is TRBD1 or TRBD2 (5 bases each). The CDR3 runs 13 residues. From germline, CDR1 is MNHEY and CDR2 SVGAGI. V lost 0 bases and J 3 bases, leaving 6 bases between the germline ends. The CDR3 DNA reads TGTGCCAGCAGTTACTCGAGGGGCTACGAGCAGTACTTC. It is translated as CASSYSRGYEQYF.